Listed below are T cell receptor beta chains from one sample, sequenced in a study of cytomegalovirus exposure and HLA in healthy donors. Generated by immunoSEQ multiplex PCR, the TCRdb table keeps only in-frame clones and is missing some. The sample has about 84,000 clones; roughly 64% are singletons. The specimen sequenced was PBMCs. These receptors were taken from a woman aged 40 to 49 in good health and CMV-seropositive. Both conserved end residues are part of each CDR3. D genes are given only for firm matches. Size is omitted from some rows. Given values are once, few, many or a class for expanded clones.

len: 13
d_gene: TRBD1
v_gene: TRBV6-4
j_gene: TRBJ1-2
abundance: -
CDR3nt: TGTGCCAGCAGTGACTCCTGGGACAGTTTACCGACCTTC
CDR3aa: CASSDSWDSLPTF

len: 17
d_gene: TRBD1
v_gene: TRBV7-9
j_gene: TRBJ2-3
abundance: few
CDR3nt: TGTGCCAGCAGTCCCCGGACAGGTGGTCCTAGCACAGATACGCAGTATTTT
CDR3aa: CASSPRTGGPSTDTQYF

len: 14
d_gene: -
v_gene: TRBV11-2
j_gene: TRBJ1-5
abundance: -
CDR3nt: TGTGCCAGCAGCTTAGGAGGGATCTATCAGCCCCAGCATTTT
CDR3aa: CASSLGGIYQPQHF

len: 16
d_gene: TRBD2
v_gene: TRBV11-3
j_gene: TRBJ2-1
abundance: few
CDR3nt: TGTGCCAGCAGCTTTAGCGGGAGTGGCGTCCGCAATGAGCAGTTCTTC
CDR3aa: CASSFSGSGVRNEQFF

len: 15
d_gene: -
v_gene: TRBV27
j_gene: TRBJ2-1
abundance: -
CDR3nt: TGTGCCAGCAGTTTAGAACAGGGTGTGTACAATGAGCAGTTCTTC
CDR3aa: CASSLEQGVYNEQFF

len: 16
d_gene: TRBD2
v_gene: TRBV7-9
j_gene: TRBJ2-3
abundance: few
CDR3nt: TGTGCCAGCAGCGCGACTAGCGGGAGGACCCCAGATACGCAGTATTTT
CDR3aa: CASSATSGRTPDTQYF

len: 13
d_gene: -
v_gene: TRBV5-1
j_gene: TRBJ2-7
abundance: few
CDR3nt: TGCGCCAGCAGCTTGGAGAGCAACTACGAGCAGTACTTC
CDR3aa: CASSLESNYEQYF

len: 14
d_gene: -
v_gene: TRBV5-1
j_gene: TRBJ1-1
abundance: -
CDR3nt: TGCGCCAGCAGACCCGGGGAGGGTGGCACTGAAGCTTTTTTT
CDR3aa: CASRPGEGGTEAFF

len: 15
d_gene: TRBD1
v_gene: TRBV28
j_gene: TRBJ1-1
abundance: many
CDR3nt: TGTGCCAGCAGTGTAGAGGGACAGGGGAACACTGAAGCTTTCTTT
CDR3aa: CASSVEGQGNTEAFF

len: 13
d_gene: -
v_gene: TRBV7-2
j_gene: TRBJ2-7
abundance: -
CDR3nt: TGTGCCAGCAGCTTAGAGGAGGGAACCGAGCAGTACTTC
CDR3aa: CASSLEEGTEQYF

len: 14
d_gene: -
v_gene: TRBV5-1
j_gene: TRBJ2-5
abundance: -
CDR3nt: TGCGCCAGCAGCCTCGAATGGGGGGAAGAGACCCAGTACTTC
CDR3aa: CASSLEWGEETQYF

len: 15
d_gene: TRBD2
v_gene: TRBV19
j_gene: TRBJ2-3
abundance: -
CDR3nt: TGTGCCAGTAAAGACCCGGGAGGCCCCACAGATACGCAGTATTTT
CDR3aa: CASKDPGGPTDTQYF

len: 13
d_gene: -
v_gene: TRBV6-1
j_gene: TRBJ1-3
abundance: many
CDR3nt: TGTGCCAGCAGTGACCCGACAGGAAACACCATATATTTT
CDR3aa: CASSDPTGNTIYF

len: 16
d_gene: -
v_gene: TRBV5-4
j_gene: TRBJ2-3
abundance: -
CDR3nt: TGTGCCAGCAGCTTGTCCAGCTTGCTTGCGCGGGATACGCAGTATTTT
CDR3aa: CASSLSSLLARDTQYF

len: 15
d_gene: -
v_gene: TRBV2
j_gene: TRBJ1-1
abundance: few
CDR3nt: TGTGCCAGCAGTCCCATGCGGGCCCTGAACACTGAAGCTTTCTTT
CDR3aa: CASSPMRALNTEAFF

len: 16
d_gene: -
v_gene: TRBV5-1
j_gene: TRBJ2-5
abundance: -
CDR3nt: TGCGCCAGCACCAGGGGCCGGACAGTTTTCCAAGAGACCCAGTACTTC
CDR3aa: CASTRGRTVFQETQYF

len: 16
d_gene: -
v_gene: TRBV7-2
j_gene: TRBJ1-1
abundance: -
CDR3nt: TGTGCCAGCAGCTCTGTGGATGGGGGGTGGAACACTGAAGCTTTCTTT
CDR3aa: CASSSVDGGWNTEAFF

len: 15
d_gene: TRBD1
v_gene: TRBV18
j_gene: TRBJ1-2
abundance: -
CDR3nt: TGTGCCAGCTCACGGATGACAGGGACTAACTATGGCTACACCTTC
CDR3aa: CASSRMTGTNYGYTF

len: 15
d_gene: -
v_gene: TRBV5-5
j_gene: TRBJ2-7
abundance: -
CDR3nt: TGTGCCAGCAGCCTAAACCGGGGACATAACTACGAGCAGTACTTC
CDR3aa: CASSLNRGHNYEQYF

len: 17
d_gene: TRBD1
v_gene: TRBV28
j_gene: TRBJ2-1
abundance: -
CDR3nt: TGTGCCAGCAGCCCCGTGATGCGGGACAGGCCTTACAATGAGCAGTTCTTC
CDR3aa: CASSPVMRDRPYNEQFF

len: 12
d_gene: TRBD1
v_gene: TRBV30
j_gene: TRBJ1-4
abundance: -
CDR3nt: TGTGCCTGGAGTCAATCGGACAGGGATCTGTTTTTT
CDR3aa: CAWSQSDRDLFF

len: 17
d_gene: TRBD2
v_gene: TRBV2
j_gene: TRBJ2-7
abundance: -
CDR3nt: TGTGCCAGCAGCCGTACGATCCTAGCGGTTAGCTCCTACGAGCAGTACTTC
CDR3aa: CASSRTILAVSSYEQYF

len: 15
d_gene: TRBD2
v_gene: TRBV9
j_gene: TRBJ2-5
abundance: -
CDR3nt: TGTGCCAGCAGCGTAGAGGGACTAGCTATGGAGACCCAGTACTTC
CDR3aa: CASSVEGLAMETQYF

len: 14
d_gene: TRBD1
v_gene: TRBV4-3
j_gene: TRBJ2-7
abundance: -
CDR3nt: TGCGCCAGCAGCCCCTCCGGACAGGGCTACGAGCAGTACTTC
CDR3aa: CASSPSGQGYEQYF

len: 15
d_gene: TRBD1
v_gene: TRBV28
j_gene: TRBJ1-2
abundance: -
CDR3nt: TGTGCCAGCAGTTTTTCATGGACAGGGGGCGTCAGCTACACCTTC
CDR3aa: CASSFSWTGGVSYTF

len: 15
d_gene: TRBD1
v_gene: TRBV14
j_gene: TRBJ2-5
abundance: -
CDR3nt: TGTGCCAGCAGCCAATTGACAGGGTCACAAGAGACCCAGTACTTC
CDR3aa: CASSQLTGSQETQYF

len: 14
d_gene: TRBD2
v_gene: TRBV5-1
j_gene: TRBJ2-7
abundance: -
CDR3nt: TGCGCCAGCAGCTCTTGGACTAGCGTTTACGAGCAGTACTTC
CDR3aa: CASSSWTSVYEQYF

len: 13
d_gene: -
v_gene: TRBV5-8
j_gene: TRBJ2-7
abundance: -
CDR3nt: TGTGCCAGCAGCTTGAGAGGTCCAGAGGAGCAGTACTTC
CDR3aa: CASSLRGPEEQYF

len: 15
d_gene: -
v_gene: TRBV11-1
j_gene: TRBJ2-3
abundance: -
CDR3nt: TGTGCCAGCAGCTTAGGACGCCAGAAGGGGGATACGCAGTATTTT
CDR3aa: CASSLGRQKGDTQYF

len: 16
d_gene: -
v_gene: TRBV6-1
j_gene: TRBJ2-4
abundance: few
CDR3nt: TGTGCCAGCAGTGGGGGCGCCGGCGGGGTCAAAAACATTCAGTACTTC
CDR3aa: CASSGGAGGVKNIQYF

len: 14
d_gene: TRBD1
v_gene: TRBV19
j_gene: TRBJ2-3
abundance: once
CDR3nt: TGTGCCAGTTCACAGGGGGCTGAGGCAGATACGCAGTATTTT
CDR3aa: CASSQGAEADTQYF

len: 14
d_gene: -
v_gene: TRBV18
j_gene: TRBJ1-2
abundance: few
CDR3nt: TGTGCCAGCTCACGGCCAGGGACATACTATGGCTACACCTTC
CDR3aa: CASSRPGTYYGYTF

len: 11
d_gene: -
v_gene: TRBV29-1
j_gene: TRBJ1-2
abundance: once
CDR3nt: TGCAGCGTTCTCCAGAACTATGGCTACACCTTC
CDR3aa: CSVLQNYGYTF

len: 17
d_gene: -
v_gene: TRBV9
j_gene: TRBJ1-3
abundance: few
CDR3nt: TGTGCCAGCAGCCCCCAGACGGACTACCTCTCTGGAAACACCATATATTTT
CDR3aa: CASSPQTDYLSGNTIYF

len: 14
d_gene: -
v_gene: TRBV7-2
j_gene: TRBJ1-5
abundance: few
CDR3nt: TGTGCCAGCAGCCTTGTAATTAGCAATCAGCCCCAGCATTTT
CDR3aa: CASSLVISNQPQHF

len: 18
d_gene: -
v_gene: TRBV7-9
j_gene: TRBJ2-3
abundance: -
CDR3nt: TGTGCCAGCAGCCAACAAAGTATGAGGTCCGCTGTCGCAGATACGCAGTATTTT
CDR3aa: CASSQQSMRSAVADTQYF

len: 13
d_gene: -
v_gene: TRBV7-2
j_gene: TRBJ2-7
abundance: -
CDR3nt: TGTGCCAGCAGCTTAGAACTACTAAGGGAGCAGTACTTC
CDR3aa: CASSLELLREQYF

len: 17
d_gene: -
v_gene: TRBV27
j_gene: TRBJ2-1
abundance: -
CDR3nt: TGTGCCAGCAGTTTACGGGCAGGGCTAAACTCCTACAATGAGCAGTTCTTC
CDR3aa: CASSLRAGLNSYNEQFF

len: 15
d_gene: -
v_gene: TRBV5-4
j_gene: TRBJ2-7
abundance: -
CDR3nt: TGTGCCAGCAGCTTGGGTGGGACTCAGGCCTACGAGCAGTACTTC
CDR3aa: CASSLGGTQAYEQYF

len: 12
d_gene: -
v_gene: TRBV29-1
j_gene: TRBJ1-4
abundance: -
CDR3nt: TGCAGCGGGAAACAGACTAATGAAAAACTGTTTTTT
CDR3aa: CSGKQTNEKLFF

len: 13
d_gene: -
v_gene: TRBV9
j_gene: TRBJ1-1
abundance: few
CDR3nt: TGTGCCAGCAGCCCGATGGGGGGAAGTAGTGCTTTCTTT
CDR3aa: CASSPMGGSSAFF

len: 14
d_gene: -
v_gene: TRBV5-1
j_gene: TRBJ2-7
abundance: few
CDR3nt: TGCGCCAGCAGCGGGAGACAAAGCTCCTACGAGCAGTACTTC
CDR3aa: CASSGRQSSYEQYF

len: 16
d_gene: TRBD2
v_gene: TRBV4-1
j_gene: TRBJ2-7
abundance: -
CDR3nt: TGCGCCAGCAGCCAAGATTCGCGGGAGACCCCCTACGAGCAGTACTTC
CDR3aa: CASSQDSRETPYEQYF